This T cell receptor (beta chain) was observed in a study of brain metastases from non-small cell lung cancer. After removal of 3 bases from V and 5 bases from J, the junction contained 4 bases not matched to a gene. Germline lookup yields CDR1 SGHVS and CDR2 FQNEAQ. The CDR3 is made up of 14 amino acids. Assay: immunoSEQ multiplex PCR; the TCRdb copy retains only in-frame clones and omits some. The data contain about 2,600 clones, around 88% of them singletons. What was sequenced was tumor-adjacent normal tissue. The chain employs TRBV7-8 and TRBJ1-1, with TRBD1 matching 9 bases. The receptor was derived from a donor aged 40 or older with non-small cell lung cancer. CDR3 in amino acids: CASSFQGQGTEAFF. For the CDR3, the DNA is TGTGCCAGCAGCTTCCAGGGACAGGGAACTGAAGCTTTCTTT.